This entry lists 9 T cell receptor beta chains sequenced from one sample in a study of cytomegalovirus exposure and HLA in healthy donors. Primers: 60 Vbeta forward and 13 Jbeta reverse. Sequencing was performed with immunoSEQ multiplex PCR; in TCRdb, only in-frame clones are kept and a portion is missing. The data show about 99,000 clones, about 79% seen once. Material for sequencing was PBMCs. Every receptor here comes from a man between 60 and 70 years old in good health and CMV-seropositive.

The chain recombines TRBV4-3 with TRBJ1-6; D may be TRBD1 (5 bases). This CDR3 comprises 15 residues. Trimming removed 4 bases from V and 10 bases from J, with 17 bases in between. CDR1 LGHNA and CDR2 YSLEER come from the germline V gene. DNA for the CDR3: TGCGCCAGCAGCCGCAGGGAGGGGCTCTGGTCACCCCTCCACTTT. Translated, it gives CASSRREGLWSPLHF.

This clone was detected a few times. The chain carries TRBV7-2 and TRBJ1-1; TRBD1 matches 7 bases. Trimming cost V 5 bases and J 1 base; bases outside gene matches: 10. Germline V lookup: CDR1 SGHTA, CDR2 FQGNSA. The CDR3 sequence is 16 residues long. The CDR3 DNA sequence: TGTGCCAGCAGCCCTTTGGGCAGGGGGAGGAACACTGAAGCTTTCTTT. Translation: CASSPLGRGRNTEAFF.

This clone appeared a single time. The gene calls are TRBV11-2 and TRBJ2-1; 9 bases line up with TRBD1. CDR1 and CDR2 (germline): SGHAT, FQNNGV. After removal of 5 bases from V and 8 bases from J, the junction contained 7 bases not matched to a gene. The CDR3 extends over 14 amino acids. Written as DNA, the CDR3 is TGTGCCAGCAGCCCTTGGACAGGGGTCGATGAGCAGTTCTTC. Translation: CASSPWTGVDEQFF.

This sequence joins TRBV2 and TRBJ1-6; 9 bases are shared with TRBD1. Looked up from germline, CDR1 is SNHLY and CDR2 is FYNNEI. Losses at the gene ends were 3 bases for V and 7 bases for J; bases not matched to a gene: 1. This CDR3 contains 14 residues. DNA for the CDR3: TGTGCCAGCAGTGACGGACAGGGGAATTCACCCCTCCACTTT. Protein: CASSDGQGNSPLHF. Full variable domain (missing parts from reference TRBV2 and TRBJ1-6): EPEVTQTPSHQVTQMGQEVILRCVPISNHLYFYWYRQILGQKVEFLVSFYNNEISEKSEIFDDQFSVERPDGSNFTLKIRSTKLEDSAMYFCASSDGQGNSPLHFGNGTRLTVT.

The chain joins TRBV6-5 to TRBJ1-6, with 7 bases lining up with TRBD1. Germline values: CDR1 MNHEY, CDR2 SVGAGI. Germline trimming cut 7 bases from V and 9 bases from J; bases unmatched to any gene: 9. The CDR3 totals 14 residues. DNA of the CDR3: TGTGCCAGCACCGACAGGGCTGGAAGTTCACCCCTCCACTTT. Amino acids: CASTDRAGSSPLHF.

J is TRBJ2-1 and V is TRBV28; 9 nucleotides match TRBD2. V lost 3 bases and J lost 7; bases outside the gene matches: 7. CDR3 length: 15 amino acids. Germline V gene data show CDR1 as MDHEN and CDR2 as SYDVKM. As DNA, the CDR3 is TGTGCCAGCAGTTTTATAGCGGGGGTGAGGAATGAGCAGTTCTTC. This encodes CASSFIAGVRNEQFF.

The chain recombines TRBV18 with TRBJ1-5; D gene unclear. The V gene's germline CDR1 is KGHSH and CDR2 LQKENI. The V end was cut by 3 bases, the J end by 8 bases, with 8 bases between. The CDR3 covers 12 residues. The CDR3 region has the DNA TGTGCCAGCTCACCTGAGAGGGAGCCCCAGCATTTT. Translation gives CASSPEREPQHF. Drawing the rest from reference TRBV18 and TRBJ1-5, the complete variable domain is NAGVMQNPRHLVRRRGQEARLRCSPMKGHSHVYWYRQLPEEGLKFMVYLQKENIIDESGMPKERFSAEFPKEGPSILRIQQVVRGDSAAYFCASSPEREPQHFGDGTRLSIL.

This clone was counted between two and nine times. This rearrangement joins TRBV7-3 to TRBJ2-3; 8 positions agree with TRBD1. The CDR3 loop spans 16 amino acids. Trimming at V came to 4 bases and at J to 4 bases, leaving 10 bases not matched to a gene. In germline, CDR1 is SGHTA, CDR2 FQGTGA. The CDR3 DNA sequence: TGTGCCAGCAGCTCAGGACAGGGTTTAAACGCAGATACGCAGTATTTT. Translated, it gives CASSSGQGLNADTQYF.

The chain employs TRBV5-1 and TRBJ2-3; 7 bases map to TRBD1. This CDR3 is 14 amino acids long. The germline V gene has CDR1 SGHRS and CDR2 YFSETQ. V lost 4 bases to trimming and J lost 5 bases; unmatched junction nucleotides: 7. Here the CDR3 DNA reads TGCGCCAGCAGCCCCGGGACAGTGGGAGATACGCAGTATTTT. This encodes CASSPGTVGDTQYF.